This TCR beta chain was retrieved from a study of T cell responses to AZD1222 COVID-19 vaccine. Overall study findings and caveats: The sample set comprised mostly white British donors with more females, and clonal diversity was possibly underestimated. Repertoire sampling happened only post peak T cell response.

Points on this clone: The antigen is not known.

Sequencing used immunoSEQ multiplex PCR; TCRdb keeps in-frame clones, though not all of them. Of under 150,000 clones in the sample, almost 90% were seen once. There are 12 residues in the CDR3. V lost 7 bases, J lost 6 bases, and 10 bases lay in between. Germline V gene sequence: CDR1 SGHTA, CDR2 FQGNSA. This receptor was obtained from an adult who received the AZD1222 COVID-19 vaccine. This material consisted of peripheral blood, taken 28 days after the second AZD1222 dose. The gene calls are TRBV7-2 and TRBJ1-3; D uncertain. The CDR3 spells CASNSSLNTIYF. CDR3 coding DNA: TGTGCCAGCAACTCTAGTCTAAACACCATATATTTT.